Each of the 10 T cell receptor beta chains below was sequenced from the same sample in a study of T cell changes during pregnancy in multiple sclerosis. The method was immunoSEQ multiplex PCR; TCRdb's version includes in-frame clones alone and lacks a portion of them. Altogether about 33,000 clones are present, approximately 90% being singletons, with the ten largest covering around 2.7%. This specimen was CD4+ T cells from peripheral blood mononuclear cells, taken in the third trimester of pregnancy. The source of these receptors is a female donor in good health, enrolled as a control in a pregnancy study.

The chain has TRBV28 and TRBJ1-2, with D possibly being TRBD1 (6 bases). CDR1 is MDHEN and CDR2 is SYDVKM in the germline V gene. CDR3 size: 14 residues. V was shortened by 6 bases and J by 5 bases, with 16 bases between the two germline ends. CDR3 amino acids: CASRPGGGWYGYTF. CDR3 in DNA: TGTGCCAGCAGACCTGGGGGGGGCTGGTATGGCTACACCTTC.

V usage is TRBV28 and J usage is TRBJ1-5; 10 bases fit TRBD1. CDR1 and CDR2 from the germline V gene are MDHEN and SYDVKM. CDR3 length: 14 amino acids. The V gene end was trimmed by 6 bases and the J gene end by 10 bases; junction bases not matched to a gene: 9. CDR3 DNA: TGTGCCAGCAGGTCGACAGGGGGCGAGGGACCCCAGCATTTT. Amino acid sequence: CASRSTGGEGPQHF.

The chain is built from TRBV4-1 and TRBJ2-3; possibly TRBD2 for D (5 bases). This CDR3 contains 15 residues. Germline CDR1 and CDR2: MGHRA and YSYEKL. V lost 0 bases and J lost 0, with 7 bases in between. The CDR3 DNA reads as TGCGCCAGCAGCCAAGATCTAGCTAGCACAGATACGCAGTATTTT. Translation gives CASSQDLASTDTQYF.

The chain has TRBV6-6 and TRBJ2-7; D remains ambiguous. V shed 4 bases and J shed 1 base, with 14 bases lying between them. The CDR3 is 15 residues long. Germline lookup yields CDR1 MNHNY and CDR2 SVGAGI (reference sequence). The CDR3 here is CASSSNELLSYEQYF. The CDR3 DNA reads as TGTGCCAGCAGTTCCAATGAGCTTCTATCCTACGAGCAGTACTTC.

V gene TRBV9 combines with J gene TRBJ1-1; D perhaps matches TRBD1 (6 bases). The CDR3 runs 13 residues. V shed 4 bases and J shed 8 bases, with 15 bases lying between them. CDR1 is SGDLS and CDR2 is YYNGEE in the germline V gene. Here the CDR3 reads CASSPLGQREAFF. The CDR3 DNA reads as TGTGCCAGCAGCCCCCTAGGACAGCGAGAAGCTTTCTTT.

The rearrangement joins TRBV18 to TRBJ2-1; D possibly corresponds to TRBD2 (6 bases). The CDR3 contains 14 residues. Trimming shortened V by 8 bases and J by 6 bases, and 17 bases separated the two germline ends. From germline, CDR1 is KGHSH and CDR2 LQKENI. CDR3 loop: CASAEGLGGNEQFF. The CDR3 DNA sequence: TGTGCCAGCGCAGAGGGTTTGGGGGGCAATGAGCAGTTCTTC.

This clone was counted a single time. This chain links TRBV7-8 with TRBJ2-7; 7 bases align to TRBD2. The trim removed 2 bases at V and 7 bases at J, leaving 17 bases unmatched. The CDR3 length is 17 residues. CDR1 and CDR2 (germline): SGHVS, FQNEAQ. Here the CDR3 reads CASSLRTRRLTGEEQYF. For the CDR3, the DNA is TGTGCCAGCAGCTTACGGACTAGAAGGCTGACGGGGGAGGAGCAGTACTTC.

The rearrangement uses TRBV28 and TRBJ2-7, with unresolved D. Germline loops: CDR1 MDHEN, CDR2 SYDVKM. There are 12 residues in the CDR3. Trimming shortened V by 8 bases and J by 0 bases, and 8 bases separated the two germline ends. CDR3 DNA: TGTGCCAGCGCTCCCAGCTCCTACGAGCAGTACTTC. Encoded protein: CASAPSSYEQYF. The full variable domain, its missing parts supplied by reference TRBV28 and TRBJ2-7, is DVKVTQSSRYLVKRTGEKVFLECVQDMDHENMFWYRQDPGLGLRLIYFSYDVKMKEKGDIPEGYSVSREKKERFSLILESASTNQTSMYLCASAPSSYEQYFGPGTRLTVT.

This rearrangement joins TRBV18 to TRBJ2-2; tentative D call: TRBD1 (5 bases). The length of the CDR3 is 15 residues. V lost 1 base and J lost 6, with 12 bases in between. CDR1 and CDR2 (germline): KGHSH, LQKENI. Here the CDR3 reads CASSPRVGPSGELFF. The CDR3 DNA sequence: TGTGCCAGCTCACCACGCGTGGGGCCTTCCGGGGAGCTGTTTTTT.

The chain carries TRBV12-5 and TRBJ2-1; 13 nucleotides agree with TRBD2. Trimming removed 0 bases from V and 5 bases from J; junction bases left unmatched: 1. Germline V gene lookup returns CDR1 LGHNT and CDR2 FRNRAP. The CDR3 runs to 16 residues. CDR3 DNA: TGTGCTAGTGGTTTGGTACTAGCGGGGGGGGACAATGAGCAGTTCTTC. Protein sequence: CASGLVLAGGDNEQFF.